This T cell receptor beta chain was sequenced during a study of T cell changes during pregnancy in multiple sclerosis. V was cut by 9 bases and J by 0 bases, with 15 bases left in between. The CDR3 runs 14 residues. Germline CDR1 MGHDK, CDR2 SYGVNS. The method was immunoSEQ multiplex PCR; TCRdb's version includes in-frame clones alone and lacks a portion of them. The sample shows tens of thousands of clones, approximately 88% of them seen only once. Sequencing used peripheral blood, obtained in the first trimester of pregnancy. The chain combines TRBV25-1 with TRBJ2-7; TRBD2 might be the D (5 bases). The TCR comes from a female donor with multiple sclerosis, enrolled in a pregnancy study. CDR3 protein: CASPRASSSYEQYF. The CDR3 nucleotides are TGTGCCAGTCCCCGGGCTAGCAGCTCCTACGAGCAGTACTTC.